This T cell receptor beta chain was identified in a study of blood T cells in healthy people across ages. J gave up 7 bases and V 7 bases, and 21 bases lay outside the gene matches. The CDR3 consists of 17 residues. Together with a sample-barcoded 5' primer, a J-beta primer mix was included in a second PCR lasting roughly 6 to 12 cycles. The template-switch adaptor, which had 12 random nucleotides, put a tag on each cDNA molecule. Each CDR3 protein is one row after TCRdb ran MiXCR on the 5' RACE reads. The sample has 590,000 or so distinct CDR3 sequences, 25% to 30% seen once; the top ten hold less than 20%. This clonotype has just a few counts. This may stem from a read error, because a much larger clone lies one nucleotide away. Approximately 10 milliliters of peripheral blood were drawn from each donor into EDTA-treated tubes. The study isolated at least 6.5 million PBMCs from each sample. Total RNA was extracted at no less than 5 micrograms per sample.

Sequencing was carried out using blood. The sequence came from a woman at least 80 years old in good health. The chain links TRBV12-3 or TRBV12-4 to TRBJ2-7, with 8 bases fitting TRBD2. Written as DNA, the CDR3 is TGTGCCAGCATAGGGATAGCGGGGCCGACCTCCTACAATGAGCAGTACTTC. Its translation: CASIGIAGPTSYNEQYF.